These T cell receptor beta chains were read from a single sample in a study of control samples from healthy donors and cancer patients. TCRdb's copy holds only in-frame clones and misses some; the assay was immunoSEQ multiplex PCR. The sample includes more than 90,000 clones, about 89% seen only once; the top ten take over 6.5%. The sequencing sample was made of blood. These receptors came from a man aged 30 to 45 in good health. Both conserved end residues are part of each CDR3. The D gene is left open where the match is weak. Only some rows state a clone size, as once, few, many or a class for expanded clones.

j_gene,v_gene,abundance,d_gene,CDR3aa,CDR3nt
TRBJ1-5,TRBV20-1,NA,NA,CSASIANQPQHF,TGCAGTGCTAGTATTGCCAATCAGCCCCAGCATTTT
TRBJ1-2,TRBV14,NA,NA,CASSPRARGLGYTF,TGTGCCAGCAGCCCTCGGGCCAGGGGCCTTGGCTACACCTTC
TRBJ1-2,TRBV18,NA,NA,CASSRGGEYGYTF,TGTGCCAGCTCTAGAGGCGGGGAGTATGGCTACACCTTC
TRBJ2-5,TRBV5-1,NA,NA,CASSSGVLETQYF,TGCGCCAGCAGCTCAGGGGTGTTGGAGACCCAGTACTTC
TRBJ1-2,TRBV14,NA,TRBD1,CASSQESGRGHGYTF,TGTGCCAGCAGCCAAGAATCGGGCAGGGGGCATGGCTACACCTTC
TRBJ1-6,TRBV6-5,NA,TRBD1,CASSYDRGSPLHF,TGTGCCAGCAGTTACGACAGGGGGTCACCCCTCCACTTT
TRBJ1-5,TRBV19,NA,NA,CATSRGNQPQHF,TGTGCCACCTCCCGTGGCAATCAGCCCCAGCATTTT
TRBJ1-3,TRBV25-1,once,NA,CASISDSLGNTIYF,TGTGCCAGCATCTCGGATTCCCTTGGAAACACCATATATTTT
TRBJ1-1,TRBV7-9,NA,NA,CASSFVASKSTEAFF,TGTGCCAGCAGCTTCGTAGCCAGTAAGAGTACTGAAGCTTTCTTT
TRBJ2-3,TRBV24-1,NA,NA,CATSDRRVDTQYF,TGTGCCACCAGTGACCGCAGGGTAGATACGCAGTATTTT
TRBJ2-3,TRBV7-3,NA,NA,CASSLMGAYSGGTQYF,TGTGCCAGCAGCTTAATGGGAGCGTATAGTGGGGGTACGCAGTATTTT
TRBJ2-3,TRBV27,NA,NA,CASWGADTQYF,TGTGCCAGTTGGGGGGCAGATACGCAGTATTTT
TRBJ1-3,TRBV3-1/TRBV3-2,NA,TRBD1,CASSLFPGQVESGNTIYF,TGTGCCAGCAGCCTTTTCCCGGGACAGGTGGAATCTGGAAACACCATATATTTT
TRBJ2-5,TRBV30,NA,TRBD2,CACGLAGPGGTQYF,TGTGCCTGCGGACTAGCGGGACCAGGGGGGACCCAGTACTTC
TRBJ2-2,TRBV19,NA,NA,CASSIGLHTGELFF,TGTGCCAGTAGTATAGGACTTCACACCGGGGAGCTGTTTTTT
TRBJ2-2,TRBV5-4,NA,NA,CASSLDQRTGELFF,TGTGCCAGCAGCTTGGATCAGCGTACCGGGGAGCTGTTTTTT
TRBJ2-1,TRBV5-5,NA,TRBD2,CASRYSGGSYNEQFF,TGTGCCAGCAGATATAGCGGGGGATCCTACAATGAGCAGTTCTTC
TRBJ1-5,TRBV6-6,NA,TRBD1,CASSYRDSVNQPQHF,TGTGCCAGCAGTTACCGGGACAGTGTTAATCAGCCCCAGCATTTT
TRBJ2-1,TRBV9,NA,TRBD2,CASSVATLLAGSSYNEQFF,TGTGCCAGCAGCGTAGCTACGTTGTTAGCGGGAAGCTCCTACAATGAGCAGTTCTTC
TRBJ1-2,TRBV5-5,NA,NA,CASSSLAGGAGYGYTF,TGTGCCAGCAGCTCCTTGGCGGGGGGGGCTGGCTATGGCTACACCTTC